The 6 T cell receptor beta chains below come from one sample, sequenced in a study of shared clonotypes between healthy human individuals. This table comes from immunoSEQ multiplex PCR, and its TCRdb copy is limited to in-frame clones, with some not included. Here the sample spans about 2,500,000 clones, roughly 92% being singletons. The sequencing input was naive CD4+ T cells sorted from blood. As to subset: CD45RA+ positively selected. These receptors originate from a man aged 18 to 29 in good health.

J is TRBJ2-7 and V is TRBV5-6; 8 bases are shared with TRBD2. Trimming took 3 bases from V and 7 from J; bases not matched to a gene: 9. The CDR3 covers 14 residues. The germline V gene encodes CDR1 SGHDT and CDR2 YYEEEE. The CDR3 loop reads CASSSAGESREQYF. The CDR3, as DNA: TGTGCCAGCAGCTCAGCGGGAGAATCGAGGGAGCAGTACTTC.

The rearrangement links TRBV6-5 to TRBJ1-2; 7 bases line up with TRBD1. The CDR3 consists of 15 residues. V gave up 5 bases and J gave up 4 bases; unmatched junction bases: 10. The V gene's germline CDR1 is MNHEY and CDR2 SVGAGI. CDR3 residues: CASSSQEGQPYGYTF. The CDR3 bases are TGTGCCAGCAGTAGCCAGGAGGGACAGCCCTATGGCTACACCTTC.

This clone occurred once. This chain uses TRBV19 with TRBJ2-3; no clear D gene. The germline CDR1 and CDR2 sequences are LNHDA and SQIVND (reference sequence). The CDR3 sequence is 13 residues long. The V end was cut by 2 bases, the J end by 1 base, with 4 bases between. This CDR3 reads CASSIMGTDTQYF. The DNA of the CDR3 is TGTGCCAGTAGTATAATGGGCACAGATACGCAGTATTTT.

This chain joins TRBV7-2 and TRBJ2-7, with a tentative D call TRBD2 (6 bases). V lost 1 base and J lost 7, with 14 bases in between. This CDR3 region has 14 residues. Germline CDR1 and CDR2: SGHTA and FQGNSA. Here the CDR3 reads CASSLDGGLWEQYF. The CDR3 DNA is TGTGCCAGCAGCTTAGATGGGGGGTTGTGGGAGCAGTACTTC.

The rearrangement joins TRBV10-3 to TRBJ2-3, with 7 bases matching TRBD1. Germline-derived CDR1 and CDR2 are ENHRY and SYGVKD. The CDR3 extends over 13 amino acids. J gave up 6 bases and V 10 bases, and 10 bases lay outside the gene matches. CDR3 sequence reads: CATVQGSSDTQYF. The CDR3 nucleotides are TGTGCCACGGTACAGGGGAGTTCGGATACGCAGTATTTT.

CDR3 in DNA: TGTGCCAGCAGTGCGGACAGGCTCCAGCATTTT. It yields the protein CASSADRLQHF. The chain recombines TRBV6-6 with TRBJ1-5; 7 positions agree with TRBD1. The V segment lost 5 bases and the J segment 12 bases; nucleotides outside the gene matches: 4. The germline V gene encodes CDR1 MNHNY and CDR2 SVGAGI (reference sequence). This CDR3 comprises 11 residues.